This paragraph covers one T cell receptor (beta chain) sequence. The antigen is unknown. Data came from immunoSEQ multiplex PCR; TCRdb stores just in-frame clones and leaves some out. The sample consists of over 120,000 clones, about 80% of them appearing once. The sample originates from a study of cytotoxic CD8 clonotypes in ibrutinib-treated CLL. Study results and limitations: Circulating CD8+ T-cell counts were tracked by baseline clonality, which exceeded that of age-matched healthy donors.

Trimming at V came to 0 bases and at J to 7 bases, leaving 4 bases not matched to a gene. This CDR3 contains 15 residues. Germline CDR1 and CDR2: KGHSH and LQKENI. The sample in question was PBMCs, obtained after 12 months of ibrutinib treatment. This chain connects TRBV18 to TRBJ1-2; 11 nucleotides agree with TRBD1. The TCR was taken from a human donor with chronic lymphocytic leukemia. The CDR3 sequence is CASSPPDRGLGGYTF. The CDR3 nucleotides read TGTGCCAGCTCACCACCGGACAGGGGGCTGGGTGGCTACACCTTC.